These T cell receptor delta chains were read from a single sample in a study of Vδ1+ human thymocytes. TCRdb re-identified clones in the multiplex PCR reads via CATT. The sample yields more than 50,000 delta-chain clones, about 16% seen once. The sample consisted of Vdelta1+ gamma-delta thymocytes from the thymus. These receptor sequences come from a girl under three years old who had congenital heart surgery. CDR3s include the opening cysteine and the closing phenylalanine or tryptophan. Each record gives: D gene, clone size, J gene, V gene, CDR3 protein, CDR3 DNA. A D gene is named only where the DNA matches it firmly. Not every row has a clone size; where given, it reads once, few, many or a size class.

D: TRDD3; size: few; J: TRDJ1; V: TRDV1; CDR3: CALGDWAPRPWGISKDRKLIF; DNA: TGTGCTCTTGGGGACTGGGCCCCTCGTCCCTGGGGGATATCGAAGGACCGAAAACTCATCTTT
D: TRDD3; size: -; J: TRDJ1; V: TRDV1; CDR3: CALGELVPPVLGDPDKLIF; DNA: TGTGCTCTTGGGGAACTAGTACCACCCGTACTGGGGGATCCCGATAAACTCATCTTT
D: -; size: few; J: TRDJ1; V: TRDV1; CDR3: CALGEPPSFGDTDKLIF; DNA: TGTGCTCTTGGGGAACCCCCTTCTTTTGGGGACACCGATAAACTCATCTTT
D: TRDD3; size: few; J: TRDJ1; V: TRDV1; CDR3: CALGEGLRGGYTDKLIF; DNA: TGTGCTCTTGGGGAAGGCCTACGGGGGGGATACACCGATAAACTCATCTTT
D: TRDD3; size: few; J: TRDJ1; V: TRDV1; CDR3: CALGETPSFLLWGIRGDKLIF; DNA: TGTGCTCTTGGGGAGACGCCTTCTTTCCTTCTGTGGGGGATACGCGGCGATAAACTCATCTTT
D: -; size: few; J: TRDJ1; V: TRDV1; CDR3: CALGPLGQQEYTDKLIF; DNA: TGTGCTCTTGGACCCCTAGGGCAGCAGGAGTACACCGATAAACTCATCTTT
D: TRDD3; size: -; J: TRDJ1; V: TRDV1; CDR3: CALGELSSLLGDIPGEDTDKLIF; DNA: TGTGCTCTTGGGGAACTTTCTTCCCTACTGGGGGATATCCCCGGGGAGGACACCGATAAACTCATCTTT
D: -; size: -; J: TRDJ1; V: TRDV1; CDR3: CALGDTLPMSALGDTYTDKLIF; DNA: TGTGCTCTTGGGGACACCCTTCCTATGTCTGCTTTAGGGGATACGTACACCGATAAACTCATCTTT
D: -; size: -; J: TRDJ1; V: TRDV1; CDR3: CALGTFPRYTDKLIF; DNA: TGTGCTCTTGGGACATTCCCAAGGTACACCGATAAACTCATCTTT
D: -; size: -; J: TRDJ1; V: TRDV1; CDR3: CALLDLRLPHTDKLIF; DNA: TGTGCTCTCCTCGACCTCCGTCTTCCCCACACCGATAAACTCATCTTT
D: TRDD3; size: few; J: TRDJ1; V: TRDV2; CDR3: CACDNSTGGDTDKLIF; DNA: TGTGCCTGTGACAATAGTACTGGGGGAGACACCGATAAACTCATCTTT
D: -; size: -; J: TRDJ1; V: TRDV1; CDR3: CALGAPFVPGGYTDKLIF; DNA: TGTGCTCTTGGGGCCCCCTTTGTACCGGGGGGGTACACCGATAAACTCATCTTT
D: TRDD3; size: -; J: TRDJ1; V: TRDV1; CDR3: CALGVPSHGGYGAAIQYTDKLIF; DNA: TGTGCTCTTGGGGTGCCTTCCCATGGGGGATACGGCGCCGCGATACAGTACACCGATAAACTCATCTTT
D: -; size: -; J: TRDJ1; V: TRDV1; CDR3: CALGDCPRGDLLGYTDKLIF; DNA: TGTGCTCTTGGGGATTGCCCCAGGGGGGACCTCCTGGGGTACACCGATAAACTCATCTTT
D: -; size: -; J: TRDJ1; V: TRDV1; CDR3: CALGEGVSLTDKLIF; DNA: TGTGCTCTTGGGGAAGGAGTATCTCTCACCGATAAACTCATCTTT
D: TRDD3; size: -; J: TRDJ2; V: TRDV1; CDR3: CALGELLGDIRSSAQLFF; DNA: TGTGCTCTTGGGGAACTCCTGGGGGATATTAGGAGTTCAGCACAACTCTTCTTT
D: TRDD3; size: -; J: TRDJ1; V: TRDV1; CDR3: CALGELRGGDIKVERLIF; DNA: TGTGCTCTTGGGGAACTGCGGGGGGGGGATATTAAAGTAGAGAGACTCATCTTT
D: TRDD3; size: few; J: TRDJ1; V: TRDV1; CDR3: CALGDHITFPLGDKKRYTDKLIF; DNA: TGTGCTCTTGGGGATCACATTACCTTCCCCCTGGGGGATAAGAAGAGGTACACCGATAAACTCATCTTT
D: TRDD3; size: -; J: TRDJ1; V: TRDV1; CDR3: CALGELGEPTLFLLGEHTDKLIF; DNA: TGTGCTCTTGGGGAACTAGGGGAACCTACCCTATTCCTACTGGGGGAACACACCGATAAACTCATCTTT
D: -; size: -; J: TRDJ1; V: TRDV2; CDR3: CACDISATGDRPGKLIF; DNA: TGTGCCTGTGACATATCCGCAACGGGGGACCGACCCGGTAAACTCATCTTT
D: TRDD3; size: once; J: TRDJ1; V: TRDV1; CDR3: CALGVALLGPADKLIF; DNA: TGTGCTCTTGGGGTAGCCTTACTGGGGCCCGCCGATAAACTCATCTTT
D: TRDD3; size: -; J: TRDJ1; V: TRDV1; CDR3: CALGERAGGFSRQYTDKLIF; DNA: TGTGCTCTTGGGGAACGGGCTGGGGGCTTCTCCCGGCAGTACACCGATAAACTCATCTTT
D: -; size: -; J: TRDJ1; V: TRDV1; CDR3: CALGERLGRYGDKLIF; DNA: TGTGCTCTTGGGGAGCGTCTAGGTCGATATGGCGATAAACTCATCTTT
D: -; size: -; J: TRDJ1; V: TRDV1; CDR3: CALGENPASRNLYTDKLIF; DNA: TGTGCTCTTGGGGAAAACCCGGCTTCCCGAAATCTTTACACCGATAAACTCATCTTT
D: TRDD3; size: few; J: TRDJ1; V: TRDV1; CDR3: CALGERGPTSLLGDTSYTDKLIF; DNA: TGTGCTCTTGGGGAAAGGGGGCCTACCAGCCTGTTGGGGGATACTTCGTACACCGATAAACTCATCTTT
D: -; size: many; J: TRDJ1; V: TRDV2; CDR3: CACDTAGGCTDKLIF; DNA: TGTGCCTGTGACACCGCAGGGGGTTGCACCGATAAACTCATCTTT
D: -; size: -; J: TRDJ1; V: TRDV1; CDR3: CALGEPLAVLYTDKLIF; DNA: TGTGCTCTTGGGGAACCACTAGCAGTTCTGTACACCGATAAACTCATCTTT
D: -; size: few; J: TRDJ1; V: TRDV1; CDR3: CALGELEGWFLHTGPQGSDKLIF; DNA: TGTGCTCTTGGGGAACTAGAAGGTTGGTTCCTCCATACGGGGCCTCAAGGATCGGATAAACTCATCTTT
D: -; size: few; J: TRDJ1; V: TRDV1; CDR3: CALGELNSWAYTDKLIF; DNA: TGTGCTCTTGGGGAACTGAATTCCTGGGCCTACACCGATAAACTCATCTTT
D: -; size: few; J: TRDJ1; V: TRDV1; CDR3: CALGTTKSMYTDKLIF; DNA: TGTGCTCTGGGAACTACGAAGAGTATGTACACCGATAAACTCATCTTT
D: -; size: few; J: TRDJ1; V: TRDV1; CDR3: CALGELIGPATEWYTDKLIF; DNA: TGTGCTCTTGGGGAACTGATCGGACCCGCGACCGAATGGTACACCGATAAACTCATCTTT
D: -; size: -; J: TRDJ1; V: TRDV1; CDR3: CALGPMVQEDTYKLIF; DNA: TGTGCTCTTGGGCCCATGGTACAGGAGGATACTTACAAACTCATCTTT
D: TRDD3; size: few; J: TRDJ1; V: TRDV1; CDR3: CALGELASRSTGGSRTDKLIF; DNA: TGTGCTCTTGGGGAACTTGCTTCCCGGAGTACTGGGGGATCTCGGACCGATAAACTCATCTTT
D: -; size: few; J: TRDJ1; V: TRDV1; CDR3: CALGSYLPTPIGDYGGADKLIF; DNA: TGTGCTCTTGGGTCCTACCTCCCTACCCCGATTGGGGATTACGGTGGTGCCGATAAACTCATCTTT
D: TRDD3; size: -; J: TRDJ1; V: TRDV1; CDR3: CALGEIPTGDTPYTDKLIF; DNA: TGTGCTCTTGGGGAAATTCCCACGGGGGATACGCCTTACACCGATAAACTCATCTTT
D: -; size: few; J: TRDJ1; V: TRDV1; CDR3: CALGSPWAAPFFGMGADKLIF; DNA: TGTGCTCTTGGGTCCCCCTGGGCCGCACCTTTCTTCGGGATGGGGGCCGATAAACTCATCTTT
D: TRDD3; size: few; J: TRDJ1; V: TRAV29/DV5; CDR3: CAAILGDLTDKLIF; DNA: TGTGCAGCAATACTGGGGGATTTGACCGATAAACTCATCTTT
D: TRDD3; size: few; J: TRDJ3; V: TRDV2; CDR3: CACGTSDVLGIPSSWDTRQMFF; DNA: TGTGCCTGTGGCACTTCCGATGTACTGGGGATCCCAAGCTCCTGGGACACCCGACAGATGTTTTTC
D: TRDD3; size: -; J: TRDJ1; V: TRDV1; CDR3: CALGEPVTGGSPPYTDKLIF; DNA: TGTGCTCTTGGGGAACCCGTCACTGGGGGATCCCCCCCGTACACCGATAAACTCATCTTT
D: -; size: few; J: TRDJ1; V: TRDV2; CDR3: CACDTRRGRYTDELIF; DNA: TGTGCCTGTGACACTAGGAGGGGGCGCTACACCGATGAACTCATCTTT
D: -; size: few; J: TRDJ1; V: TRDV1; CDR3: CALGELFLRGYTDKLIF; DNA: TGTGCTCTTGGGGAATTATTCCTACGGGGATACACCGATAAACTCATCTTT
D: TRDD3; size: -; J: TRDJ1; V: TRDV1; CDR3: CALGEFIGDTVYTDKLIF; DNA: TGTGCTCTTGGGGAATTTATTGGGGATACGGTGTACACCGATAAACTCATCTTT
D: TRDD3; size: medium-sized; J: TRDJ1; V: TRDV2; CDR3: CACDTGYWGTAYTDKLIF; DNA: TGTGCCTGTGACACCGGATACTGGGGGACGGCGTACACCGATAAACTCATCTTT
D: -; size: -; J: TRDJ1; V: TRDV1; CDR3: CALGEPNHIGTDKLIF; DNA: TGTGCTCTTGGGGAGCCGAACCATATTGGAACCGATAAACTCATCTTT
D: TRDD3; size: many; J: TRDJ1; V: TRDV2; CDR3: CACDTSRPSGGIGLADKLIF; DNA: TGTGCCTGTGACACCAGCAGGCCTTCCGGGGGGATAGGTTTGGCCGATAAACTCATCTTT
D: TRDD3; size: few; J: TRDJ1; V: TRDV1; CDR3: CALGELAGGYEKRVDKLIF; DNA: TGTGCTCTTGGGGAACTAGCCGGGGGATACGAAAAGAGGGTCGATAAACTCATCTTT
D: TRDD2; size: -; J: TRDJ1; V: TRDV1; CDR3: CALGVRSRPSYVWGHTQADKLIF; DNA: TGTGCTCTTGGTGTCAGGTCCCGGCCTTCCTACGTCTGGGGACATACTCAGGCCGATAAACTCATCTTT
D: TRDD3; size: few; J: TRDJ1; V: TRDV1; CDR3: CALGELLLWGIEHTDKLIF; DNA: TGTGCTCTTGGGGAACTCCTTCTCTGGGGGATAGAACACACCGATAAACTCATCTTT
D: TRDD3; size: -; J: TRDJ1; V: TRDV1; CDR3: CALGELLHWGVRKLIF; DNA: TGTGCTCTTGGGGAACTACTACACTGGGGGGTACGAAAACTCATCTTT
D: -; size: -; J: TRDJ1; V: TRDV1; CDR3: CALGERPATGKLIF; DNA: TGTGCACTTGGGGAACGGCCGGCTACTGGCAAACTCATCTTT
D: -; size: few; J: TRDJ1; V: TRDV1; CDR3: CALGPARSWGKTDKLIF; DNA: TGTGCTCTTGGGCCCGCTCGGTCCTGGGGCAAAACCGATAAACTCATCTTT
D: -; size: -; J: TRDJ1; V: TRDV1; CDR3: CALGEPGPHTDKLIF; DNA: TGTGCTCTTGGGGAACCGGGGCCACACACCGATAAACTCATCTTT
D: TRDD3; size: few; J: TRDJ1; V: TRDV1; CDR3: CALGDPGSPGGPYTDKLIF; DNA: TGTGCTCTTGGGGATCCAGGTTCTCCTGGGGGCCCATACACCGATAAACTCATCTTT
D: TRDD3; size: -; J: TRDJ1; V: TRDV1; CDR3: CALGARIQRGYASHKLIF; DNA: TGTGCTCTTGGGGCCCGTATTCAGCGGGGATACGCCTCTCATAAACTCATCTTT